The rows below give T cell receptor beta chains drawn from one sample of a study of cytomegalovirus exposure and HLA in healthy donors. Sequencing was performed with immunoSEQ multiplex PCR; in TCRdb, only in-frame clones are kept and a portion is missing. Its table records approximately 79,000 clones. Sequenced sample: PBMCs. The source of these receptors is a boy younger than 18 in good health and CMV-seronegative. The CDR3 runs from the conserved cysteine through the conserved F or W. The D gene is left open where the match is weak.

V,D,J,DNA,CDR3
TRBV4-1,NA,TRBJ1-1,TGCGCCAGCAGCCGCGGGGGGTTGAACACTGAAGCTTTCTTT,CASSRGGLNTEAFF
TRBV9,NA,TRBJ2-7,TGTGCCAGCAGCGTAGGTTCACAGCCGTACGAGCAGTACTTC,CASSVGSQPYEQYF
TRBV5-1,TRBD2,TRBJ2-1,TGCGCCAGCAGCCCCCCCCTTCTAGCGGGAGGTTACAATGAGCAGTTCTTC,CASSPPLLAGGYNEQFF
TRBV4-1,TRBD1,TRBJ1-1,TGCGCCAGCAGCCTTTCAGGGGGCAGGGGGAAAATGGGCACTGAAGCTTTCTTT,CASSLSGGRGKMGTEAFF
TRBV9,NA,TRBJ1-2,TGTGCCAGCAGCGGTACTACAGGCTATGGCTACACCTTC,CASSGTTGYGYTF
TRBV5-1,TRBD2,TRBJ2-4,TGCGCCAGCAGCGAAAGACTAGCGGCTAAAAACATTCAGTACTTC,CASSERLAAKNIQYF
TRBV5-4,NA,TRBJ1-1,TGTGCCAGCAGCCGCGCGGGAGCGGGAGAAGCTTTCTTT,CASSRAGAGEAFF
TRBV5-4,TRBD1,TRBJ1-3,TGTGCCAGCAGCTCAATGACAGGGGGCACTGGAAACACCATATATTTT,CASSSMTGGTGNTIYF
TRBV11-3,TRBD2,TRBJ2-1,TGTGCCAGCAGCTTAGTGCTAGCGGGGGTAACAAATGAGCAGTTCTTC,CASSLVLAGVTNEQFF
TRBV10-3,TRBD2,TRBJ2-3,TGTGCCATCAGTGATGGGCCTAGCGGGAGAACAGATACGCAGTATTTT,CAISDGPSGRTDTQYF
TRBV5-4,TRBD1,TRBJ1-2,TGTGCCAGCAGCTTGTGGACGACAGGGAGGTCGAAGGGCTACACCTTC,CASSLWTTGRSKGYTF
TRBV6-5,NA,TRBJ2-1,TGTGCCAGCAGTTACCTGGGGCACAATGAGCAGTTCTTC,CASSYLGHNEQFF
TRBV11-2,NA,TRBJ1-2,TGTGCCAGCAGCTCACTCGAGACAGGACGAGCTAACTATGGCTACACCTTC,CASSSLETGRANYGYTF
TRBV4-1,NA,TRBJ2-5,TGCGCCAGCAGCCAAGCCCAGACAGTGGCAGAGACCCAGTACTTC,CASSQAQTVAETQYF
TRBV6-1,NA,TRBJ2-7,TGTGCCAGCAGTGAACCGACACGCTCCTCCTACGAGCAGTACTTC,CASSEPTRSSYEQYF
TRBV4-1,TRBD1,TRBJ1-1,TGCGCCAGCAGCCCGCGTGGGGGACAGGGATTTTATGAAGCTTTCTTT,CASSPRGGQGFYEAFF
TRBV4-1,NA,TRBJ1-4,TGCGCCAGCAGCCAAGATATTTTGTGTCAGATATGTGAAAAACTGTTTTTT,CASSQDILCQICEKLFF
TRBV4-2,TRBD2,TRBJ2-7,TGTGCCAGCAGCCCGAACCCTCTCGCGGGAGGGAGCTCCTACGAGCAGTACTTC,CASSPNPLAGGSSYEQYF
TRBV5-1,NA,TRBJ2-5,TGCGCCAGCAATTGGGCCCCGGGGGAGACCCAGTACTTC,CASNWAPGETQYF
TRBV4-2,NA,TRBJ1-3,TGTGCCAGCAGCCAAGATAAGGGGTTTGGAAACAACATATATTTT,CASSQDKGFGNNIYF
TRBV9,NA,TRBJ1-1,TGTGCCAGCAATAGGGGGAACACTGAAGCTTTCTTT,CASNRGNTEAFF
TRBV5-6,NA,TRBJ2-7,TGTGCCAGCAGCTTGGAGCCAGGGATCTACGAGCAGTACTTC,CASSLEPGIYEQYF
TRBV7-8,NA,TRBJ2-3,TGTGCCAGCAGCTACCCCACTAGCACAGATACGCAGTATTTT,CASSYPTSTDTQYF
TRBV5-1,TRBD2,TRBJ2-5,TGCGCCAGCAGCTCGGGCGGGGGGGGCCGAGAGGAGACCCAGTACTTC,CASSSGGGGREETQYF
TRBV2,NA,TRBJ2-1,TGTGCCAGCTCCGTAGGGGTAAATGAGCAGTTCTTC,CASSVGVNEQFF
TRBV7-2,TRBD1,TRBJ1-4,TGTGCCAGCAGCCCTGGTCCGGGACAGGGGAATGAAAAACTGTTTTTT,CASSPGPGQGNEKLFF
TRBV27,TRBD1,TRBJ1-5,TGTGCCAGCAGTTTTTCAGGGGGTGGACAGCCCCAGCATTTT,CASSFSGGGQPQHF
TRBV5-1,TRBD2,TRBJ2-5,TGCGCCAGCAGCGACGGCCCGGGAGGGACCCAGTACTTC,CASSDGPGGTQYF
TRBV7-2,NA,TRBJ1-1,TGTGCCAGCAGCTTAAATTGGCCAGGGAACACTGAAGCTTTCTTT,CASSLNWPGNTEAFF
TRBV7-6,TRBD1,TRBJ2-4,TGTGCCAGCAGCCAAAACTACAGGGGGATCAAAAACATTCAGTACTTC,CASSQNYRGIKNIQYF
TRBV5-1,TRBD2,TRBJ2-1,TGCGCCAGCAGCGGGGGACTAGGCAAGAATGAGCAGTTCTTC,CASSGGLGKNEQFF
TRBV12-5,NA,TRBJ1-1,TGTGCTAGTGGTTTGGTATTCGGGTCCGCCATCGACACTGAAGCTTTCTTT,CASGLVFGSAIDTEAFF
TRBV6-1,TRBD1,TRBJ2-7,TGTGCCAGCAGTAAAGGGACAGAGCCCTACGAGCAGTACTTC,CASSKGTEPYEQYF
TRBV4-1,TRBD1,TRBJ2-5,TGCGCCAGCAGCCCATACTGGACAGGGTCCAGCGAGACCCAGTACTTC,CASSPYWTGSSETQYF
TRBV10-3,TRBD2,TRBJ2-1,TGTGCCATCAGTGAGAATCAAGTAGCGGGATCAAATGAGCAGTTCTTC,CAISENQVAGSNEQFF
TRBV18,NA,TRBJ1-1,TGTGCCAGCTCACCACCGGGACACCACGGCACTGAAGCTTTCTTT,CASSPPGHHGTEAFF
TRBV5-1,TRBD2,TRBJ2-1,TGCGCCAGCAGCTCTAGCGGGGGCGACAATGAGCAGTTCTTC,CASSSSGGDNEQFF
TRBV30,NA,TRBJ2-5,TGTGCCTGGACCCCGCAGAAACAAGAGACCCAGTACTTC,CAWTPQKQETQYF
TRBV4-1,NA,TRBJ2-1,TGCGCCAGCAGCCAAGAGTGGTGGAGGGACTACAATGAGCAGTTCTTC,CASSQEWWRDYNEQFF
TRBV27,TRBD1,TRBJ1-1,TGTGCCAGCAGTTTAATCCCCTGGACAGGGGTTTCTGAAGCTTTCTTT,CASSLIPWTGVSEAFF